The present T cell receptor beta chain was sequenced within a study of cytomegalovirus exposure and HLA in healthy donors. PCR primers comprised 60 Vbeta and 13 Jbeta primers. Sequencing used immunoSEQ multiplex PCR; TCRdb keeps in-frame clones, though not all of them. The table lists about 160,000 clones. Trimming at V came to 0 bases and at J to 5 bases, leaving 6 bases not matched to a gene. The CDR3 sequence is 16 residues long. Germline CDR1 SGHNT, CDR2 YYREEE (reference sequence). The chain uses TRBV5-4 and TRBJ2-1, with TRBD1 matching 9 bases. The source is a woman aged 60-75 years in good health and CMV-seronegative. Sequences were obtained from PBMCs. The CDR3, as DNA: TGTGCCAGCAGCTTGGCGGGGACAGGGATCGACAATGAGCAGTTCTTC. Residues: CASSLAGTGIDNEQFF.